These 5 T cell receptor beta chains were all obtained from the same sample, sequenced in a study of control samples from healthy donors and cancer patients. Libraries were prepared by immunoSEQ multiplex PCR; TCRdb keeps only in-frame clonotypes and omits some of them. The table includes more than 100,000 clones, approximately 90% detected once. Sequenced: blood. The receptors were gathered from a woman between 18 and 30 years old in good health.

This clone appeared once. The CDR3 here is CASSYNGMTEAFF. For the CDR3, the DNA is TGTGCCAGCAGCTATAATGGAATGACTGAAGCTTTCTTT. The chain combines TRBV11-2 with TRBJ1-1; no reliable D call. The CDR3 is made up of 13 amino acids. Germline V gives CDR1 SGHAT, CDR2 FQNNGV. The ends were cut back, 4 bases at V and 5 bases at J, with 11 bases in the middle.

The CDR3 bases are TGTGCCTGGAGTCGGGGGGACATTCAGTACTTC. Translating it yields CAWSRGDIQYF. V and J are TRBV30 and TRBJ2-4; 7 bases are a match to TRBD2. The length of the CDR3 is 11 residues. V lost 2 bases, J lost 8 bases, and 0 bases stayed unmatched. CDR1 GTSNPN and CDR2 SVGIG come from the germline V gene (reference sequence).

V is TRBV5-8 and J is TRBJ2-7, with 7 bases identical to TRBD1. The trim removed 2 bases at V and 0 bases at J, leaving 11 bases unmatched. This CDR3 region has 17 residues. Germline values: CDR1 SGHTS, CDR2 YDEGEE. As DNA, the CDR3 is TGTGCCAGCAGCTTACGCACCACACAGGGGAGCTCCTACGAGCAGTACTTC. This gives the protein CASSLRTTQGSSYEQYF.

The sample holds one count of this clone. The rearrangement joins TRBV4-1 to TRBJ2-2, with D maybe TRBD2 (5 bases). V lost 1 base and J 6 bases, leaving 6 bases between the germline ends. Germline V gene sequence: CDR1 MGHRA, CDR2 YSYEKL. The CDR3 length is 13 residues. The CDR3 sequence: CASSQGTAGELFF. CDR3 coding DNA: TGCGCCAGCAGCCAAGGGACTGCCGGGGAGCTGTTTTTT.

V and J are TRBV7-8 and TRBJ2-5; D remains unclear. This CDR3 has 15 amino acids. The germline V and J ends were trimmed by 6 bases and 7 bases, with 21 bases remaining between them. Germline values: CDR1 SGHVS, CDR2 FQNEAQ. CDR3 amino acids: CASSRASAGRVTQYF. Here the CDR3 DNA reads TGTGCCAGCAGTCGGGCGTCGGCAGGAAGAGTGACCCAGTACTTC.